Given below is one TCR beta chain in context. It has no known antigen specificity. A read error may be the cause here, since a much bigger clone is one base away. The CDR3 spans 13 residues, from the cysteine through the phenylalanine. The read is trimmed to its CDR3 DNA, 39 bases read in frame from base 1. Trimming removed 7 bases from V and 11 bases from J, leaving 21 bases between the germline ends. CDR1 is given as SGHKS and CDR2 as YYEKEE, both from the germline V gene (reference sequence). This sample is drawn from a study of blood T cells in healthy people across ages (dated by TCRdb to between 2014 and 2017). Study-wide context: Template switching captured roughly one uniquely barcoded TCR beta cDNA molecule per two T cells in model experiments. The study analyzed two additional independent replicas of 1 million unique cDNA reads from the same blood draw for two donors, one aged 18 to 30 and one aged 80 or older. To track age-related changes in TCR beta repertoire diversity, the study relied on deep sequencing normalized with unique cDNA molecular identifiers. To avoid experimental bias, donors of different ages were spread randomly across the sequencing lanes. The donors were divided into four age groups: young (average about 15 years), middle-aged (about 39), aged (approximately 62) and long-lived (nearly 85).

Library method: 5' RACE. The sequencer listed for this sample is Illumina HiSeq 2500. A second PCR of roughly 7 to 11 cycles was performed with a sample-barcoded 5' primer and a J-beta primer mix. A unique molecular identifier was introduced onto each TCR beta cDNA molecule by a template-switch 5' adaptor carrying 12 random nucleotides. At least 2.5 million CDR3-containing paired-end reads were obtained from each sample. The Mint cDNA synthesis kit, primed by a TRBC-specific oligonucleotide, was used to synthesize first-strand cDNA from all RNA. After uracil-DNA glycosylase treatment, a first 18-cycle PCR used universal primers M1SS and BC2_uni_R on all cDNA. In the paper's pipeline: Normalization of each sample was performed by random selection of 1 million high-quality reads, each carrying a distinct molecular identifier. Reads sharing molecular identifiers were discarded rather than binned into consensus sequences. MiTCR, with a Q25 quality threshold and the strictest error-elimination algorithm, was used for CDR3 identification, clonotype clustering and error correction. A nonparametric unseen species model with Euler transformation was used to estimate a lower bound on total TCR beta diversity. The raw public data were reprocessed by TCRdb itself: fastp quality trimming at Q25, MiXCR clonotype calling, in-frame beta chains only. A single entry per CDR3 protein holds the most common genes and DNA from its merged rows. The V and J calls come from TCRdb's annotation, not from the publication. The sample table holds around 650,000 distinct CDR3 sequences, of which roughly 30% were seen once. Of the sample, 15% to 17% is held by the ten largest clones.

Systemically healthy Caucasian individuals from Russia, 35 to 40 in total and aged roughly 6 to 100 years, were included as donors. Each donor gave ten milliliters of peripheral blood, collected into EDTA-treated Vacutainer tubes. Ficoll-Paque density-gradient centrifugation was used to isolate PBMCs, with at least 7 million per sample. Trizol reagent was used to extract total RNA from the PBMCs, yielding at least 5.5 micrograms per sample. For every donor, flow cytometry on a PBMC aliquot measured the percentage of naive CD45RAhigh/CD27high T cells. The paper's findings and limits, for the study overall: Estimates of total diversity from one million sequenced T cells were regarded as lower bounds and underestimates. Donor CMV infection status was unknown, potentially confounding age-related changes in expanded clonotypes. Compared with the aged group, more naive CD4+ T cells, fewer expanded clones and increased TCR diversity were shown by the long-lived group, suggesting age selection. Observed TCR beta diversity correlated strongly with the percentage of naive T cells measured by flow cytometry. As age increased, observed TCR beta diversity per million T cells dropped in a roughly linear way, and a significant reduction was already evident by age around 41. Bulk unsorted PBMC profiling prevented conclusive comparison of naive and antigen-experienced compartments.

The rearrangement combines TRBV5-5 with TRBJ2-5, with no confidently assigned D gene. Sequencing was done on a sample of blood. The clonotype originates from a woman of 80 years or more in good health. Donor details come from another sample of the same person, matched by shared clones. The bases read TGTGCCAGCTCCCCTTGGCTTAACAATGAGCAGTACTTC. It is translated as CASSPWLNNEQYF.